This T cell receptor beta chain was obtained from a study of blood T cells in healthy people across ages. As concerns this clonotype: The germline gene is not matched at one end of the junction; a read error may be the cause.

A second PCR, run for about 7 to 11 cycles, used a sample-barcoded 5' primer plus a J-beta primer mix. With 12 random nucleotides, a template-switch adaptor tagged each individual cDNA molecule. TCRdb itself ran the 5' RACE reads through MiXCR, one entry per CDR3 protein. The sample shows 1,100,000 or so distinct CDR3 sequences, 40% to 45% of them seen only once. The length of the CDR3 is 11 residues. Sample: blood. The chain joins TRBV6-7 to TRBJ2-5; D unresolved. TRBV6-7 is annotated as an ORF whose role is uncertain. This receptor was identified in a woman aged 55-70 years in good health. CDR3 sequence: CPDDSQETQYF. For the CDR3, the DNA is TGCCCAGATGACTCACAAGAGACCCAGTACTTC.